This T cell receptor beta chain was recovered during a study of blood T cell repertoires in COVID-19. On the study more broadly: Whether acute or convalescent, the COVID-19 samples came from the United States, Italy and Spain. In each case, the material was cDNA or gDNA derived from T cells, B-cell-depleted T cells, or PBMCs.

Authors' data handling: Scientists estimated how many nucleated cells there were by amplifying reference gene primers. Clones were sequenced by immunoSEQ multiplex PCR, and TCRdb holds only the in-frame ones, with some missing. Clone size and V and J calls were adopted from that table, with D and trimming inferred from the DNA. Of some 130,000 clones in the sample, approximately 81% were seen once. Of note for this clone: Other DNA sequences in the same sample also yield this CDR3.

The CDR3 contains 13 residues. V gave up 5 bases and J gave up 3 bases; unmatched junction bases: 3. CDR1 and CDR2 (germline): MNHEY, SVGAGI. Sequencing was carried out using peripheral blood. The TCR originated in a woman aged 60-75 years with active or convalescent COVID-19. V and J are TRBV6-5 and TRBJ1-1; 7 nucleotides line up with TRBD1. The CDR3 bases are TGTGCCAGCAGTCGTACAGGGGACACTGAAGCTTTCTTT. Protein: CASSRTGDTEAFF.